This T cell receptor beta chain is drawn from a study of blood T cell repertoires in COVID-19. On the study more broadly: Collection of acute and convalescent COVID-19 samples took place in the United States, Italy and Spain. From T cells, B-cell-depleted T cells, or PBMCs came the material, which was cDNA or gDNA.

Profiling relied on immunoSEQ multiplex PCR, and the TCRdb table lists in-frame clones only, not all of them. The sample carries roughly 360,000 clones, around 83% recorded once. Self-reported history from a screening survey and questionnaire set each donor's cohort. The CDR3 is made up of 15 amino acids. From germline, CDR1 is SGHDT and CDR2 YYEEEE. The V and J ends lost 0 bases and 9 bases respectively, with 16 bases between them. Sample: PBMCs or T cells enriched from blood (not recorded which). The rearrangement links TRBV5-6 to TRBJ2-4, with D maybe TRBD2 (6 bases). This receptor was identified in a woman aged 45 to 65 who had recovered from COVID-19. Here the CDR3 DNA reads TGTGCCAGCAGCTTGGCCATGGGGGGTTTAGGCATTCAGTACTTC. As protein: CASSLAMGGLGIQYF.